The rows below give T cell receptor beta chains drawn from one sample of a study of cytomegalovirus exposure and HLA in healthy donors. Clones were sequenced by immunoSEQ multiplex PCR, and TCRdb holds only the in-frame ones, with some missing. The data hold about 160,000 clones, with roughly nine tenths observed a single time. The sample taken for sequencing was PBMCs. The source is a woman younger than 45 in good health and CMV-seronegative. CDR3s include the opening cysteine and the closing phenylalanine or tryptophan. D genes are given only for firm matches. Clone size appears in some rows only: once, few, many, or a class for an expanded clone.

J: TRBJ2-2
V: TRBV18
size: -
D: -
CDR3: CASSPPRTANTGELFF
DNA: TGTGCCAGCTCACCTCCGAGGACAGCGAACACCGGGGAGCTGTTTTTT

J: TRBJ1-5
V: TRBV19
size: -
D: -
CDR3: CASSPTGHSNQPQHF
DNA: TGTGCCAGTAGTCCTACGGGGCATAGCAATCAGCCCCAGCATTTT

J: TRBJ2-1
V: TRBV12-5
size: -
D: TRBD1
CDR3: CASGLGDSYNEQFF
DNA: TGTGCTAGTGGTTTGGGGGACAGTTACAATGAGCAGTTCTTC

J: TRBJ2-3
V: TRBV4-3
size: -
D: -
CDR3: CASSNLDATQYF
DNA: TGCGCCAGCAGCAATCTGGACGCTACGCAGTATTTT

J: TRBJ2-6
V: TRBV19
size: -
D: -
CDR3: CASTLGGFSGANVLTF
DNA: TGTGCCAGTACCCTAGGGGGGTTCTCTGGGGCCAACGTCCTGACTTTC

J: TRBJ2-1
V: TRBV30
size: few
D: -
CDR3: CAWTPGWLGNEQFF
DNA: TGTGCCTGGACCCCCGGGTGGCTAGGCAATGAGCAGTTCTTC

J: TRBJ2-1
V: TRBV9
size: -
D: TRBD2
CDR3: CASSPQAGLAGGMEDEQFF
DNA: TGTGCCAGCAGCCCACAAGCGGGACTAGCGGGGGGAATGGAGGATGAGCAGTTCTTC

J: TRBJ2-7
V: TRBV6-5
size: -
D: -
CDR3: CASSSPIYEQYF
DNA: TGTGCCAGCAGTTCCCCCATCTACGAGCAGTACTTC

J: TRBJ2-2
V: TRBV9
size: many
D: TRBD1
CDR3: CASSAPRDRVDTGELFF
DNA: TGTGCCAGCAGCGCTCCCCGGGACAGGGTGGACACCGGGGAGCTGTTTTTT

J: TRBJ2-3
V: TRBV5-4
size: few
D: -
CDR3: CASSSRKGPPGGADTQYF
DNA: TGTGCCAGCAGCTCGAGGAAGGGGCCGCCCGGTGGAGCAGATACGCAGTATTTT

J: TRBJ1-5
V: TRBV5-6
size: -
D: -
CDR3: CASSLRQRNQPQHF
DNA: TGTGCCAGCAGCTTACGCCAGAGGAATCAGCCCCAGCATTTT

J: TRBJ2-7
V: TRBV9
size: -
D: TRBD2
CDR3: CASSLTDSGSQGEQYF
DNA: TGTGCCAGCAGTTTAACTGATAGCGGGAGTCAGGGCGAGCAGTACTTC

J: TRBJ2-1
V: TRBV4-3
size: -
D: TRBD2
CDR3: CASSQEPSGGAYNEQFF
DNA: TGCGCCAGCAGCCAAGAACCCAGCGGGGGGGCCTACAATGAGCAGTTCTTC

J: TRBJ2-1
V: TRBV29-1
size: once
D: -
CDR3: CSVSIIVDEQFF
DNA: TGCAGCGTTTCTATCATCGTCGATGAGCAGTTCTTC

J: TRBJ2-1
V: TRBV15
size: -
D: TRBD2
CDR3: CATSVSGSRSYNEQFF
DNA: TGTGCCACCAGCGTTAGCGGGAGTAGGTCCTACAATGAGCAGTTCTTC

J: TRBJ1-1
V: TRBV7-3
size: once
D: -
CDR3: CASSIRKNTEAFF
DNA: TGTGCCAGCAGCATCAGAAAAAACACTGAAGCTTTCTTT

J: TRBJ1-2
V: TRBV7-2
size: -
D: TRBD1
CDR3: CASSLAWTGAAGYTF
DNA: TGTGCCAGCAGCTTAGCTTGGACAGGGGCCGCTGGCTACACCTTC

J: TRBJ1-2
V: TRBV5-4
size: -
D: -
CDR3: CASSLAGASVVGYTF
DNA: TGTGCCAGCAGCCTGGCAGGCGCCTCGGTTGTCGGCTACACCTTC

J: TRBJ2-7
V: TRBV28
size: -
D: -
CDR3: CASSATGYLREQYF
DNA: TGTGCCAGCAGTGCCACAGGGTACCTAAGGGAGCAGTACTTC

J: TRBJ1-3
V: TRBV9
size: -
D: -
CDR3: CASSKGLSSGNTIYF
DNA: TGTGCCAGTAGCAAGGGACTGAGCTCTGGAAACACCATATATTTT

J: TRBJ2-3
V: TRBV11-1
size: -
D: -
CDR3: CASTLPGADTQYF
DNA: TGTGCCAGCACTTTACCCGGCGCAGATACGCAGTATTTT

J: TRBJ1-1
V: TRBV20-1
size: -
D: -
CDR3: CSARDAGAAFF
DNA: TGCAGTGCTAGAGATGCGGGGGCGGCTTTCTTT

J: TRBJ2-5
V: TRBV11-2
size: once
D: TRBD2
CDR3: CASSRRGGTSAETQYF
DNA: TGTGCCAGCAGCCGGAGGGGTGGGACTAGCGCCGAGACCCAGTACTTC

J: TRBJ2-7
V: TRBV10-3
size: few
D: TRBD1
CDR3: CAILRDSTYEQYF
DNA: TGTGCCATCCTCCGGGACAGCACCTACGAGCAGTACTTC

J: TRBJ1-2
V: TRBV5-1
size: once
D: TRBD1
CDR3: CASSEGQGGGYTF
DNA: TGCGCCAGCAGCGAGGGACAGGGGGGTGGCTACACCTTC

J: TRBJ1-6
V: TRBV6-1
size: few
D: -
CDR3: CASSEAPGRSYNSPLHF
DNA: TGTGCCAGCAGTGAAGCGCCGGGGCGATCCTATAATTCACCCCTCCACTTT

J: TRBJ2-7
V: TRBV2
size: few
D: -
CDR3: CATIPGPSPYEQYF
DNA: TGTGCCACCATACCGGGACCCTCTCCTTACGAGCAGTACTTC